Listed below are T cell receptor beta chains from one sample, sequenced in a study of graft-versus-host responses after intestinal transplantation. The antigens of these receptors remain unknown. TCRdb's table, derived via immunoSEQ multiplex PCR, lists solely in-frame clones and lacks some. The table includes approximately 46,000 clones, roughly 84% detected once. Source: unstimulated CD4+ T cells sorted from spleen or lymph node cells, taken before transplant. These receptors all stem from a human donor who was the organ donor for an intestinal transplant. The CDR3 runs from the conserved cysteine through the conserved F or W. The D gene is left open where the match is weak. Size tells how often a clone was seen (once, few, many) or the class of an expanded clone, and some rows leave it out.

d_call	v_call	clone_size	j_call	cdr3_nt	cdr3_aa
TRBD2	TRBV18	-	TRBJ2-3	TGTGCCAGCTCTCTACAGGCGGGGGGGCCAGATACGCAGTATTTT	CASSLQAGGPDTQYF
TRBD1	TRBV4-1	-	TRBJ1-2	TGCGCCAGCAGCCAAGATAGAGGGACAGAGGCTAACTATGGCTACACCTTC	CASSQDRGTEANYGYTF
-	TRBV19	-	TRBJ1-2	TGTGCCAGTAGTAGAAGGAGCTATGGCTACACCTTC	CASSRRSYGYTF
-	TRBV11-3	-	TRBJ2-2	TGTGCCAGCTCTCCGACTAGTGGGTTAAGGACCGGGGAGCTGTTTTTT	CASSPTSGLRTGELFF
TRBD2	TRBV25-1	-	TRBJ2-5	TGTGCCAGCAGTGTGGGACTAGCGGGGCACCAAGAGACCCAGTACTTC	CASSVGLAGHQETQYF
-	TRBV6-1	few	TRBJ1-2	TGTGCCAGCAGTACTACAGCCGTCTATGGCTACACCTTC	CASSTTAVYGYTF
TRBD1	TRBV6-6	-	TRBJ2-7	TGTGCCAGCAGTTACTCGACAGGGGGCTACGAGCAGTACTTC	CASSYSTGGYEQYF
-	TRBV6-1	-	TRBJ1-2	TGTGCCAGCAGAGACAACCTGATCCGTGGCTACACCTTC	CASRDNLIRGYTF
-	TRBV27	-	TRBJ2-2	TGTGCCAGCAGTTTATTGCAGGGGTCCAACACCGGGGAGCTGTTTTTT	CASSLLQGSNTGELFF
-	TRBV4-2	-	TRBJ1-1	TGTGCCAGCAGCTCTCGGACGCAGGGCACTGAAGCTTTCTTT	CASSSRTQGTEAFF
-	TRBV30	-	TRBJ1-1	TGTGCCTGCGAATCCTTAGGGGGAACTGAAGCTTTCTTT	CACESLGGTEAFF
-	TRBV9	-	TRBJ2-7	TGTGCCAGCAGCGTTGGAGCAGGCTACGAGCAGTACTTC	CASSVGAGYEQYF
-	TRBV6-5	-	TRBJ2-1	TGTGCCAGCAGTTACTCGTTAGCCGGGAACAATGAGCAGTTCTTC	CASSYSLAGNNEQFF
-	TRBV5-5	few	TRBJ2-3	TGTGCCAGCAGCTTGGGGGCAGGGTTGGATACGCAGTATTTT	CASSLGAGLDTQYF
TRBD1	TRBV18	-	TRBJ2-6	TGTGCCAGCTCACCCGGACAGGGGGAACTGTCGACTGGGGCCAACGTCCTGACTTTC	CASSPGQGELSTGANVLTF
-	TRBV30	once	TRBJ1-6	TGTGCCTGGATGGGAAGGGGTAATTCACCCCTCCACTTT	CAWMGRGNSPLHF
-	TRBV29-1	-	TRBJ2-2	TGCAGCGTTGCGAACACCGGGGAGCTGTTTTTT	CSVANTGELFF
-	TRBV18	few	TRBJ1-3	TGTGCCAGCTCACCCTACTCGGAAAACACCATATATTTT	CASSPYSENTIYF
-	TRBV5-1	-	TRBJ1-3	TGCGCCAGCAGCTTGGGGGTTCCGGGGTCTGGAAACACCATATATTTT	CASSLGVPGSGNTIYF
-	TRBV6-1	-	TRBJ1-2	TGTGCCAGCAGTTACGGCTATGGCTACACCTTC	CASSYGYGYTF
-	TRBV30	few	TRBJ2-7	TGTGCCTGGAGTGGAGGGGCGGGTTACGAGCAGTACTTC	CAWSGGAGYEQYF
TRBD2	TRBV5-5	-	TRBJ2-1	TGTGCCAGCAGCCGGTTAGCGGGAGGGCCCACCTACAATGAGCAGTTCTTC	CASSRLAGGPTYNEQFF
TRBD2	TRBV5-4	few	TRBJ2-4	TGTGCCAGCAGCTTGGGGACTAGCGGGAGTGTAGCCAAAAACATTCAGTACTTC	CASSLGTSGSVAKNIQYF
-	TRBV5-6	-	TRBJ1-5	TGTGCCAGCAGCTTGTACGGGACCGCGGATCAGCCCCAGCATTTT	CASSLYGTADQPQHF
-	TRBV7-2	-	TRBJ1-1	TGTGCCAGCAGCCAACAGGGTGTGAACACTGAAGCTTTCTTT	CASSQQGVNTEAFF
TRBD2	TRBV11-2	-	TRBJ2-5	TGTGCCAGCAGCTTAGCAGCGGGGATAGAGACCCAGTACTTC	CASSLAAGIETQYF
TRBD2	TRBV7-2	-	TRBJ2-1	TGTGCCAGCAGCTTAGCGCTTGCTAGCGGGGGGGCTTACAATGAGCAGTTCTTC	CASSLALASGGAYNEQFF
-	TRBV4-3	-	TRBJ2-3	TGCGCCAGCAGCCAAGAATATAGGACACTAGCAGATACGCAGTATTTT	CASSQEYRTLADTQYF
-	TRBV29-1	-	TRBJ2-7	TGCAGCGTGATGACAGGCGAGCAGTACTTC	CSVMTGEQYF
TRBD1	TRBV2	few	TRBJ2-2	TGTGCCAGCAGTTTCTACAGGGGGCGGAGGACCGGGGAGCTGTTTTTT	CASSFYRGRRTGELFF
-	TRBV12-5	once	TRBJ2-1	TGTGCTAGTGGTCCTGACTCCGGGACTCGCCAGCAGTTCTTC	CASGPDSGTRQQFF
-	TRBV9	once	TRBJ1-1	TGTGCCAGCAGCGTAGCGACAGGTTACACTGAAGCTTTCTTT	CASSVATGYTEAFF
-	TRBV2	once	TRBJ2-5	TGTGCCAGCAGTGAAGAAAGGGGTGGGGAGACCCAGTACTTC	CASSEERGGETQYF
-	TRBV9	-	TRBJ2-3	TGTGCCAGCAGCGTAGGAGGTAGGGCGGGGTACAGGGATACGCAGTATTTT	CASSVGGRAGYRDTQYF
-	TRBV5-5	-	TRBJ2-1	TGTGCCAGCAGCTTGGCTGCTTATTACAATGAGCAGTTCTTC	CASSLAAYYNEQFF
TRBD1	TRBV19	-	TRBJ1-5	TGTGCCACTAACAGGGGGCTTAGCAATCAGCCCCAGCATTTT	CATNRGLSNQPQHF
TRBD1	TRBV6-1	-	TRBJ2-5	TGTGCCAGCAGTGGACAGGGTACGGAGACCCAGTACTTC	CASSGQGTETQYF
TRBD1	TRBV7-2	few	TRBJ2-3	TGTGCCAGCAGTGGACAGGGGACAGATACGCAGTATTTT	CASSGQGTDTQYF
TRBD2	TRBV18	-	TRBJ2-2	TGTGCCAGCTCTTCCGGGACTAGAAGCACCGGGGAGCTGTTTTTT	CASSSGTRSTGELFF
-	TRBV7-6	-	TRBJ1-5	TGTGCCAGCAGCTTAGCGCAGACCAGGTTTAGCAATCAGCCCCAGCATTTT	CASSLAQTRFSNQPQHF
-	TRBV4-1	-	TRBJ1-1	TGCGCCAGCAGCCAAGTATCAGGGATCCCTGAAGCTTTCTTT	CASSQVSGIPEAFF
TRBD2	TRBV9	-	TRBJ2-1	TGTGCCAGCAGCGTAGCTACTGTGGGACTAGCGCATTACAATGAGCAGTTCTTC	CASSVATVGLAHYNEQFF
-	TRBV6-1	-	TRBJ2-2	TGTGCCAGCAGCCTAGAGGTGGGGACGGGGGAGCTGTTTTTT	CASSLEVGTGELFF
TRBD2	TRBV5-4	-	TRBJ2-3	TGTGCCAGCAGCTTGTGGCAATCAGCGGGAAGGTCAGATACGCAGTATTTT	CASSLWQSAGRSDTQYF
-	TRBV19	-	TRBJ2-3	TGTGCCAGTAGTAGGACGGGAACGGGTTCGGTCACAGATACGCAGTATTTT	CASSRTGTGSVTDTQYF
-	TRBV5-6	-	TRBJ2-3	TGTGCCAGCAGCGCGAGGGCCCACACAGATACGCAGTATTTT	CASSARAHTDTQYF
TRBD1	TRBV6-5	-	TRBJ1-2	TGTGCCAGCAGTGCCCGGGACAGGAATAACTATGGCTACACCTTC	CASSARDRNNYGYTF
TRBD2	TRBV5-4	few	TRBJ2-7	TGTGCCAGCACCTTAGGGGCGGGGGGTGGTCCCTACGAGCAGTACTTC	CASTLGAGGGPYEQYF
-	TRBV11-3	-	TRBJ1-6	TGTGCCAGCAGCCCCCAGGGGTCCTATAATTCACCCCTCCACTTT	CASSPQGSYNSPLHF